The rows below give T cell receptor beta chains drawn from one sample of a study of early T cells in non-severe SARS-CoV-2 infection. In TCRdb, the 5' RACE reads were re-called with MiXCR into one record per CDR3 protein. Counted here are roughly 100,000 distinct CDR3 sequences, 14% occurring once; the ten biggest clones make up under 7.5%. Sequencing used whole blood. Receptor source: an adult who was a healthcare worker with PCR-confirmed SARS-CoV-2 infection or an uninfected control (not recorded which). Both conserved end residues are part of each CDR3. A D gene is named only where the DNA matches it firmly. Clone size is shown for a subset of rows, as once, few, many or a class of expanded clone.

clone_size j_call d_call v_call cdr3_length cdr3_aa cdr3_nt
many TRBJ2-2 - TRBV5-4 16 CASSLVEGLITGELFF TGTGCCAGCAGCTTGGTTGAGGGTCTTATCACCGGGGAGCTGTTTTTT
- TRBJ2-5 - TRBV18 13 CASSPPQSETQYF TGTGCCAGCTCACCTCCCCAGTCGGAGACCCAGTACTTC
- TRBJ1-4 - TRBV7-9 14 CASSLEGSNEKLFF TGTGCCAGCAGCTTAGAGGGTTCTAATGAAAAACTGTTTTTT
- TRBJ2-3 - TRBV9 14 CASSVGAGPDTQYF TGTGCCAGCAGCGTAGGGGCAGGGCCAGATACGCAGTATTTT
many TRBJ1-2 - TRBV27 13 CASSPTGPYGYTF TGTGCCAGCAGTCCCACAGGGCCCTATGGCTACACCTTC
few TRBJ2-5 - TRBV9 15 CASSKGGEIQETQYF TGTGCCAGCAGCAAAGGAGGGGAAATCCAAGAGACCCAGTACTTC
- TRBJ2-7 TRBD1 TRBV7-2 16 CASSSNQGEGVYEQYF TGTGCCAGCAGCTCGAACCAGGGGGAAGGGGTCTACGAGCAGTACTTC
few TRBJ2-7 TRBD2 TRBV25-1 12 CASSALGGVLYF TGTGCCAGCAGTGCCCTCGGGGGGGTGCTGTACTTC
few TRBJ2-3 - TRBV28 14 CASRGGATTDTQYF TGTGCCAGCCGGGGCGGGGCGACCACAGATACGCAGTATTTT
- TRBJ2-7 TRBD2 TRBV29-1 12 CSARGGVYEQYF TGCAGCGCCCGGGGGGGGGTGTACGAGCAGTACTTC
- TRBJ2-3 TRBD2 TRBV10-3 15 CAISGGSGGADTQYF TGTGCCATCAGTGGAGGTAGCGGGGGGGCAGATACGCAGTATTTT
few TRBJ2-1 - TRBV28 11 CASSRLQEQFF TGTGCCAGCAGCCGACTCCAGGAGCAGTTCTTC
many TRBJ2-7 - TRBV7-2 15 CASSLAPGSFYEQYF TGTGCCAGCAGCTTAGCGCCAGGATCCTTCTACGAGCAGTACTTC
many TRBJ1-2 - TRBV18 15 CASSPRRFYNYGYTF TGTGCCAGCTCACCACGTCGGTTCTATAACTATGGCTACACCTTC
- TRBJ1-1 - TRBV20-1 14 CSALQGFRYTEAFF TGCAGTGCTCTTCAGGGGTTTCGATACACTGAAGCTTTCTTT
few TRBJ2-3 - TRBV7-9 15 CASSLLRGETDTQYF TGTGCCAGCAGCTTACTCAGGGGGGAAACAGATACGCAGTATTTT
few TRBJ2-2 - TRBV19 14 CASSIRRGTGELFF TGTGCCAGTAGTATCCGACGGGGGACCGGGGAGCTGTTTTTT
medium-sized TRBJ2-3 - TRBV11-2 14 CASSPLSSTDTQYF TGTGCCAGCAGCCCCCTTTCTAGCACAGATACGCAGTATTTT
- TRBJ2-3 - TRBV13 13 CASSLAQADTQYF TGTGCCAGCAGCTTAGCGCAGGCAGATACGCAGTATTTT
- TRBJ1-1 TRBD1 TRBV2 13 CASKDRGGTEAFF TGTGCCAGCAAGGACAGGGGGGGAACTGAAGCTTTCTTT
few TRBJ2-2 - TRBV19 17 CASSMVWTVMNTGELFF TGTGCCAGTAGTATGGTCTGGACAGTTATGAACACCGGGGAGCTGTTTTTT
few TRBJ1-2 - TRBV11-2 16 CASSLGSGADNYGYTF TGTGCCAGCAGCTTAGGGTCAGGGGCGGATAACTATGGCTACACCTTC
few TRBJ2-2 - TRBV5-1 15 CASSLDRSNTGELFF TGCGCCAGCAGCTTGGACAGGTCAAACACCGGGGAGCTGTTTTTT
few TRBJ2-2 - TRBV7-9 14 CASSLGRLTGELFF TGTGCCAGCAGCTTAGGACGCCTCACCGGGGAGCTGTTTTTT
many TRBJ2-1 - TRBV10-3 11 CAISEGGQQFF TGTGCCATCAGTGAGGGGGGGCAGCAGTTCTTC
few TRBJ2-7 - TRBV24-1 15 CATSACFGRAYEQYF TGTGCCACCAGTGCATGTTTCGGCAGAGCCTACGAGCAGTACTTC
- TRBJ1-6 - TRBV9 16 CASSVSGAGKNSPLHF TGTGCCAGCAGCGTAAGCGGGGCCGGGAAGAATTCACCCCTCCACTTT
- TRBJ2-7 - TRBV7-2 16 CASSPRIGRVAYEQYF TGTGCCAGCAGCCCCCGAATCGGACGGGTCGCCTACGAGCAGTACTTC
once TRBJ1-2 - TRBV11-2 14 CASSLAGANYGYTF TGTGCCAGCAGCTTAGCAGGGGCTAACTATGGCTACACCTTC
few TRBJ2-7 - TRBV25-1 15 CASSDPRRISYEQYF TGTGCCAGCAGTGACCCCAGGCGAATCTCCTACGAGCAGTACTTC
- TRBJ1-1 - TRBV4-2 15 CASSQDGGGRTEAFF TGTGCCAGCAGCCAAGATGGAGGGGGAAGAACTGAAGCTTTCTTT
many TRBJ1-2 - TRBV10-3 14 CAIRKQSRNYGYTF TGTGCCATCAGGAAACAGTCGCGGAACTATGGCTACACCTTC
few TRBJ2-7 - TRBV29-1 12 CSVLGQHYEQYF TGCAGCGTTTTAGGACAGCACTACGAGCAGTACTTC
- TRBJ2-1 - TRBV20-1 13 CSARKGPKGEQFF TGCAGTGCTAGAAAGGGCCCAAAGGGTGAGCAGTTCTTC
few TRBJ2-1 - TRBV7-2 15 CASRRLLSSYNEQFF TGTGCCAGCAGGCGGCTTCTTTCGTCCTACAATGAGCAGTTCTTC
few TRBJ1-2 - TRBV11-2 14 CASSFTGRDYGYTF TGTGCCAGCAGCTTTACGGGGCGCGACTATGGCTACACCTTC
few TRBJ2-3 - TRBV10-3 15 CAISETGVSTDTQYF TGTGCCATCAGTGAGACGGGGGTTAGCACAGATACGCAGTATTTT
- TRBJ2-3 TRBD1 TRBV7-8 15 CASSLRTGEADTQYF TGTGCCAGCAGCTTACGGACAGGGGAGGCAGATACGCAGTATTTT
few TRBJ1-1 - TRBV7-6 11 CASSLAGRTFF TGTGCCAGCAGCTTAGCGGGGCGGACTTTCTTT
- TRBJ2-7 - TRBV10-3 12 CAIRTSVGEQYF TGTGCCATCAGGACGAGCGTGGGGGAGCAGTACTTC
many TRBJ1-5 - TRBV7-8 17 CASSLEGVGSQYQPQHF TGTGCCAGCAGCTTAGAGGGAGTAGGGTCCCAGTATCAGCCCCAGCATTTT
many TRBJ1-3 - TRBV9 15 CASSVETGSGNTIYF TGTGCCAGCAGCGTAGAGACAGGCTCTGGAAACACCATATATTTT
once TRBJ1-4 - TRBV7-2 13 CASKGSPNEKLFF TGTGCCAGCAAAGGCAGCCCAAATGAAAAACTGTTTTTT